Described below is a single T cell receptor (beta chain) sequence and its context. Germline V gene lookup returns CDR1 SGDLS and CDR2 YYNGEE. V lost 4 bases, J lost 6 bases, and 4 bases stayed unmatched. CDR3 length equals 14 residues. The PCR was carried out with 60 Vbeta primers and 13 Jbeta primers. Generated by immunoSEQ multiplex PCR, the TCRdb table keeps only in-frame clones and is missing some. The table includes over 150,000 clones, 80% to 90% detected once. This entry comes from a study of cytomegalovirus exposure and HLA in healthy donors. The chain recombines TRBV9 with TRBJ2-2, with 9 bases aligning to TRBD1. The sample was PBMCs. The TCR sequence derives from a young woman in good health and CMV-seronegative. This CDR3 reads CASSIQGASGELFF. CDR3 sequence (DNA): TGTGCCAGCAGCATACAGGGGGCTTCCGGGGAGCTGTTTTTT.